One sample yielded the 7 T cell receptor beta chains listed below, sequenced in a study of naive CD8 T cells in extremely preterm neonates. Sequencing used immunoSEQ multiplex PCR; TCRdb keeps in-frame clones, though not all of them. The sample holds 7,000 to 7,500 clones, about 98% seen once. Specimen: naive CD8+ T cells from blood. These receptors were taken from a human donor in good health.

The rearrangement links TRBV4-1 to TRBJ2-7, with 8 bases matching TRBD1. The J segment lost 1 base and the V segment lost 0 bases, leaving 5 bases of the junction unmatched. The CDR3 loop spans 16 amino acids. Germline V CDR1 and CDR2: MGHRA, YSYEKL. CDR3 residues: CASSQDQGQGSYEQYF. CDR3 DNA: TGCGCCAGCAGCCAAGATCAAGGACAGGGATCCTACGAGCAGTACTTC.

The chain couples TRBV5-6 to TRBJ2-2, with 9 nucleotides matching TRBD2. The length of the CDR3 is 17 residues. Germline V lookup: CDR1 SGHDT, CDR2 YYEEEE. Unmatched junction bases numbered 9, after V lost 0 bases and J lost 6 bases. The CDR3 is CASSLDGGGALAGELFF. The CDR3 bases are TGTGCCAGCAGCTTGGACGGCGGGGGGGCTCTGGCCGGGGAGCTGTTTTTT. The full variable domain, rest sourced from reference TRBV5-6 and TRBJ2-2, is DAGVTQSPTHLIKTRGQQVTLRCSPKSGHDTVSWYQQALGQGPQFIFQYYEEEERQRGNFPDRFSGHQFPNYSSELNVNALLLGDSALYLCASSLDGGGALAGELFFGEGSRLTVL.

CDR3 residues: CASSLWSGDTQYF. For the CDR3, the DNA is TGTGCCAGCAGCTTATGGTCCGGGGATACCCAGTACTTC. The V and J genes are TRBV11-3 and TRBJ2-5; D is possibly TRBD2 (5 bases). CDR1 is SGHNT and CDR2 is YENEEA in the germline V gene. There are 13 residues in the CDR3. Deletions cut 2 bases from V and 8 bases from J, with 12 bases between.

CDR3 sequence (DNA): TGTGCCAGCAGCCGGCTAGCGCCCAATGAGCAGTTCTTC. Translating it yields CASSRLAPNEQFF. V is TRBV6-1 and J is TRBJ2-1, with D perhaps TRBD2 (6 bases). The germline CDR1 and CDR2 sequences are MNHNS and SASEGT. V was shortened by 6 bases and J by 6 bases, with 12 bases between the two germline ends. There are 13 residues in the CDR3.

The chain has TRBV27 and TRBJ2-1; D is unresolved. Germline V gene data show CDR1 as MNHEY and CDR2 as SMNVEV (reference sequence). CDR3 length: 13 residues. V lost 0 bases and J 5 bases, leaving 5 bases between the germline ends. CDR3 amino acids: CASSLSSNNEQFF. The CDR3 DNA follows: TGTGCCAGCAGTTTATCATCCAACAATGAGCAGTTCTTC.

The rearrangement links TRBV6-5 to TRBJ1-2; D may be TRBD1 (5 bases). Per germline, CDR1 MNHEY and CDR2 SVGAGI. The CDR3 has 12 residues. The V and J ends lost 4 bases and 4 bases respectively, with 7 bases between them. CDR3 residues: CASSLDTYGYTF. The CDR3 region has the DNA TGTGCCAGCAGTTTGGACACCTATGGCTACACCTTC.

The rearrangement uses TRBV5-5 and TRBJ2-2, with a possible D match to TRBD2 (6 bases). The V end was cut by 4 bases, the J end by 1 base, with 17 bases between. Germline V CDR1 and CDR2: SGHKS, YYEKEE (reference sequence). This CDR3 region has 17 residues. CDR3 in amino acids: CASSVSGLAWNTGELFF. As DNA, the CDR3 is TGTGCCAGCAGCGTGTCGGGGCTAGCGTGGAACACCGGGGAGCTGTTTTTT.